The next 19 T cell receptor beta chains were all read from a single sample in a study of T cell responses to AZD1222 COVID-19 vaccine. TCRdb's copy holds only in-frame clones and misses some; the assay was immunoSEQ multiplex PCR. Found here are approximately 90,000 clones, around 91% of them singletons; the top ten hold more than 5%. The material sequenced was peripheral blood, taken 28 days after the second AZD1222 dose. These receptors were collected from an adult who received the AZD1222 COVID-19 vaccine.

The chain has TRBV9 and TRBJ2-1; the D is unclear. V lost 2 bases and J lost 5, with 11 bases in between. The CDR3 is 14 residues long. Germline-derived CDR1 and CDR2 are SGDLS and YYNGEE. Here the CDR3 reads CASSVGQINNEQFF. DNA for the CDR3: TGTGCCAGCAGCGTTGGTCAGATTAACAATGAGCAGTTCTTC.

The chain joins TRBV3-1 (or the pseudogene TRBV3-2) to TRBJ2-6; the D is unclear. Germline assignment: CDR1 LGHDT and CDR2 YNNKEL (reference sequence). The V end lost 4 bases, the J end lost 0 bases, and 7 bases lay between the germline ends. The CDR3 contains 15 residues. This CDR3 reads CASSPPNSGANVLTF. The CDR3 DNA sequence: TGTGCCAGCAGCCCCCCAAACTCTGGGGCCAACGTCCTGACTTTC.

V usage is TRBV27 and J usage is TRBJ2-7, with D perhaps being TRBD1 or TRBD2 (6 bases each). This CDR3 has 14 amino acids. V was pared by 6 bases and J by 2 bases, with 14 bases between. Germline V gene sequence: CDR1 MNHEY, CDR2 SMNVEV (reference sequence). This CDR3 is CASSKRGATYEQYF. CDR3 nucleotide sequence: TGTGCCAGCAGCAAAAGGGGGGCTACCTACGAGCAGTACTTC.

The chain couples TRBV12-3 or TRBV12-4 to TRBJ1-2; D gene unclear. V was pared by 10 bases and J by 8 bases, with 14 bases between. This CDR3 is built from 11 residues. CDR3 DNA: TGTGCCACTCGGACCCAAACCGGCTACACCTTC. It is translated as CATRTQTGYTF.

This clone has only one observation. This chain joins TRBV6-5 and TRBJ2-3, with D maybe TRBD1 (5 bases). The CDR3 is made up of 15 amino acids. The V gene lost 5 bases and the J gene lost 2 bases, with 14 bases spanning the gap. Germline CDR1 and CDR2: MNHEY and SVGAGI. The CDR3 DNA reads as TGTGCCAGCAGTCCCCAGGGCATCCCCACAGATACGCAGTATTTT. Encoded protein: CASSPQGIPTDTQYF.

The gene calls are TRBV27 and TRBJ2-7; 7 nucleotides align to TRBD2. The germline gives CDR1 MNHEY, CDR2 SMNVEV (reference sequence). Unmatched junction bases numbered 2, after V lost 3 bases and J lost 0 bases. The CDR3 loop spans 14 amino acids. The CDR3 sequence: CASSLGGSSYEQYF. CDR3 DNA sequence: TGTGCCAGCAGTTTGGGAGGGAGCTCCTACGAGCAGTACTTC.

This rearrangement joins TRBV11-3 to TRBJ2-1; TRBD1 matches 9 bases. Germline CDR1 reads SGHNT; CDR2 reads YENEEA. V was clipped by 1 base and J by 8 bases; unmatched bases: 6. CDR3 length: 15 amino acids. The CDR3 sequence is CASSLGGQGFDEQFF. In nucleotides, the CDR3 is TGTGCCAGCAGCTTAGGAGGACAGGGGTTCGATGAGCAGTTCTTC.

The V gene is TRBV4-3, the J gene TRBJ1-2; TRBD1 agrees at 11 bases. The ends lost 3 bases at V and 8 bases at J; junction bases unmatched: 20. Germline CDR1 reads LGHNA; CDR2 reads YSLEER. This CDR3 spans 19 amino acids. The CDR3 region has the DNA TGCGCCAGCAGCCAGATGCGCCAAGGACAGGGGGCCCGAGGATACGGCTACACCTTC. Amino acids: CASSQMRQGQGARGYGYTF.

A single count supports this clone. This chain connects TRBV14 to TRBJ1-2; 7 nucleotides align to TRBD1. Losses at the gene ends were 1 base for V and 6 bases for J; bases not matched to a gene: 2. In germline, CDR1 is SGHDN, CDR2 FVKESK. This CDR3 is 13 amino acids long. CDR3 protein: CASSQGQGDGYTF. The CDR3 DNA reads TGTGCCAGCAGCCAAGGACAGGGCGATGGCTACACCTTC.

This sequence joins TRBV7-9 and TRBJ1-2, with a tentative D call TRBD1 (5 bases). The V and J ends lost 5 bases and 8 bases respectively, with 18 bases between them. CDR1 is SEHNR and CDR2 is FQNEAQ in the germline V gene (reference sequence). The CDR3 contains 14 residues. In DNA, the CDR3 is TGTGCCAGCAGCCCGGAGACGGTAGCAGGGGGCTACACCTTC. This translates into CASSPETVAGGYTF.

V usage is TRBV14 and J usage is TRBJ2-7, with TRBD1 matching over 12 bases. CDR1 is SGHDN and CDR2 is FVKESK in the germline V gene. The J segment lost 6 bases and the V segment lost 6 bases, leaving 3 bases of the junction unmatched. The CDR3 covers 13 residues. The CDR3 DNA reads as TGTGCCAGCAGGGGACAGGGGGCTGTCGAGCAGTACTTC. Protein sequence: CASRGQGAVEQYF.

The chain is built from TRBV25-1 and TRBJ2-2, with 9 bases identical to TRBD2. Germline V CDR1 and CDR2: MGHDK, SYGVNS. After removal of 6 bases from V and 6 bases from J, the junction contained 11 bases not matched to a gene. There are 16 residues in the CDR3. CDR3 sequence: CASRGGGGAMAGELFF. The CDR3 nucleotides read TGTGCCAGCAGGGGAGGCGGGGGGGCAATGGCCGGGGAGCTGTTTTTT. The complete variable domain, with remaining parts taken from reference TRBV25-1 and TRBJ2-2, reads EADIYQTPRYLVIGTGKKITLECSQTMGHDKMYWYQQDPGMELHLIHYSYGVNSTEKGDLSSESTVSRIRTEHFPLTLESARPSHTSQYLCASRGGGGAMAGELFFGEGSRLTVL.

V and J are TRBV7-2 and TRBJ2-2; D is perhaps TRBD1 (5 bases). The CDR3 is 13 residues long. The germline V gene has CDR1 SGHTA and CDR2 FQGNSA. V dropped 0 bases and J dropped 6 bases, with 5 bases sitting between them. Written as DNA, the CDR3 is TGTGCCAGCAGCTTAGCAGGGGCCGGGGAGCTGTTTTTT. This gives the protein CASSLAGAGELFF. The whole variable domain, filled in from reference TRBV7-2 and TRBJ2-2, reads GAGVSQSPSNKVTEKGKDVELRCDPISGHTALYWYRQSLGQGLEFLIYFQGNSAPDKSGLPSDRFSAERTGGSVSTLTIQRTQQEDSAVYLCASSLAGAGELFFGEGSRLTVL.

V and J are TRBV24-1 and TRBJ1-5; 7 bases fit TRBD1. The CDR3 covers 15 residues. From germline, CDR1 is KGHDR and CDR2 SFDVKD. V lost 4 bases and J lost 1; bases outside the gene matches: 3. Here the CDR3 reads CATSEGQTSNQPQHF. DNA for the CDR3: TGTGCCACCAGTGAGGGACAGACAAGCAATCAGCCCCAGCATTTT.

The V gene is TRBV30, the J gene TRBJ2-7, with 14 positions matching TRBD2. CDR1 and CDR2 (germline): GTSNPN, SVGIG (reference sequence). V shed 4 bases, J shed 7 bases, and the junction held 6 bases outside the gene matches. The length of the CDR3 is 14 residues. CDR3 amino acids: CAWKLWTSGGEQYF. The CDR3 coding sequence is TGTGCCTGGAAATTGTGGACTAGCGGGGGGGAGCAGTACTTC.

This chain connects TRBV18 to TRBJ2-2; D is possibly TRBD2 (5 bases). Trimming left V 2 bases short and J 7 bases short, with 14 bases between. The germline gives CDR1 KGHSH, CDR2 LQKENI. The CDR3 has 15 amino acids. The CDR3 coding sequence is TGTGCCAGCTCACCAAGTTACCGGGATAACGGGGAGCTGTTTTTT. This codes for CASSPSYRDNGELFF.

The sample holds one count of this clone. This sequence joins TRBV5-6 and TRBJ1-3; D remains unclear. CDR3 length: 14 residues. Germline values: CDR1 SGHDT, CDR2 YYEEEE. V gave up 0 bases and J gave up 2 bases, with 6 bases separating them. CDR3 sequence reads: CASSLGTAGNTIYF. The CDR3 DNA reads TGTGCCAGCAGCTTGGGGACGGCTGGAAACACCATATATTTT.

This sequence joins TRBV29-1 and TRBJ1-5; D is uncertain. The CDR3 sequence is 12 residues long. Germline V gene data show CDR1 as SQVTM and CDR2 as ANQGSEA. V was cut by 4 bases and J by 9 bases, with 13 bases left in between. CDR3 sequence (DNA): TGCAGCGTTGCGCCCTCGGGAGGGCCCCAGCATTTT. This gives the protein CSVAPSGGPQHF.

This chain connects TRBV4-1 to TRBJ2-1; D not certain. Looked up from germline, CDR1 is MGHRA and CDR2 is YSYEKL. The V end was cut by 4 bases, the J end by 3 bases, with 7 bases between. The CDR3 contains 13 residues. The CDR3 reads CASSPLGYNEQFF. The CDR3 DNA reads TGCGCCAGCAGCCCGTTAGGCTACAATGAGCAGTTCTTC.